These 17 T cell receptor beta chains share one sample of origin, sequenced in a study of blood T cell repertoires in COVID-19. Here immunoSEQ multiplex PCR was the method, and the copy in TCRdb shows in-frame clones only, minus some. This table holds about 240,000 clones, 80% to 90% found once. Input material: peripheral blood. Receptors were obtained from a man in his 60s with acute or convalescent COVID-19.

This clone was recorded once. This sequence joins TRBV11-2 and TRBJ2-2; D might be TRBD2 (7 bases). V was cut by 4 bases and J by 0 bases, with 12 bases left in between. The CDR3 loop spans 16 amino acids. Germline V gene sequence: CDR1 SGHAT, CDR2 FQNNGV. The CDR3 sequence is CASSSGGGANTGELFF. Here the CDR3 DNA reads TGTGCCAGCAGCTCGGGGGGCGGAGCGAACACCGGGGAGCTGTTTTTT.

The table lists this clone with a count of one. The chain has TRBV7-9 and TRBJ1-3; the D gene is possibly TRBD1 (5 bases). This CDR3 has 16 amino acids. Trimming pared 3 bases from V and 0 bases from J, leaving 12 bases between. Germline loops: CDR1 SEHNR, CDR2 FQNEAQ (reference sequence). The CDR3 DNA sequence: TGTGCCAGCAGCTTTCGGGGGGGTGCCTCTGGAAACACCATATATTTT. Translating it yields CASSFRGGASGNTIYF.

This sequence joins TRBV19 and TRBJ2-7; TRBD2 might be the D (5 bases). Trimming pared 6 bases from V and 0 bases from J, leaving 15 bases between. This CDR3 has 15 residues. Germline CDR1 is LNHDA and CDR2 is SQIVND (reference sequence). CDR3 in DNA: TGTGCCAGTAGACCGGAGGCAGTTAACTCCTACGAGCAGTACTTC. Protein product: CASRPEAVNSYEQYF.

The chain couples TRBV6-5 to TRBJ2-2; no clear D. CDR3 length equals 13 residues. Trimming left V 0 bases short and J 5 bases short, with 4 bases between. The germline V gene has CDR1 MNHEY and CDR2 SVGAGI. In DNA form, the CDR3 reads TGTGCCAGCAGTTACTCCCAGACCGGGGAGCTGTTTTTT. This gives the protein CASSYSQTGELFF.

The chain combines TRBV21-1 with TRBJ2-1; TRBD2 is the table's D call and was not checked against the DNA. TRBV21-1 is shown as a pseudogene. The CDR3 is made up of 18 amino acids. CDR3 region: CASSKVGHGLVQNNEQFF. The CDR3, as DNA: TGTGCCAGCAGCAAAGTCGGGCACGGACTAGTTCAAAACAATGAGCAGTTCTTC.

The chain is built from TRBV9 and TRBJ1-2; D ambiguous. The germline V gene encodes CDR1 SGDLS and CDR2 YYNGEE. The CDR3 is 15 amino acids. V was clipped by 0 bases and J by 3 bases, with 12 bases between them. In DNA form, the CDR3 reads TGTGCCAGCAGCGTAGGGACTCTCGGGGACTATGGCTACACCTTC. Encoded protein: CASSVGTLGDYGYTF.

This clone has a single count. V and J are TRBV2 and TRBJ2-5; TRBD2 matches at 7 bases. With 4 bases clipped from V and 5 bases from J, the junction kept 10 bases outside the gene matches. Germline V CDR1 and CDR2: SNHLY, FYNNEI. The CDR3 loop spans 15 amino acids. The CDR3 sequence: CASSGRAGRGETQYF. DNA of the CDR3: TGTGCCAGCAGTGGACGGGCAGGGCGGGGGGAGACCCAGTACTTC.

The chain joins TRBV7-9 to TRBJ1-4; no reliable D call. The V end was cut by 3 bases, the J end by 4 bases, with 6 bases between. Per germline, CDR1 SEHNR and CDR2 FQNEAQ (reference sequence). The CDR3 is 13 amino acids. CDR3 sequence: CASSLAVNEKLFF. The DNA of the CDR3 is TGTGCCAGCAGCTTGGCAGTTAATGAAAAACTGTTTTTT.

The chain couples TRBV5-1 to TRBJ2-7, with D maybe TRBD2 (6 bases). The germline CDR1 and CDR2 sequences are SGHRS and YFSETQ. Trimming stripped 0 bases from V and 6 bases from J, with 10 bases between. There are 13 residues in the CDR3. CDR3 sequence (DNA): TGCGCCAGCAGCTTGGCCCTGGGGGGCGAGCAGTACTTC. Protein: CASSLALGGEQYF.

The chain combines TRBV5-1 with TRBJ2-7; 15 bases match TRBD2. The CDR3 consists of 15 residues. Germline CDR1 is SGHRS and CDR2 is YFSETQ. J was trimmed by 4 bases and V by 9 bases; bases with no gene match: 8. The CDR3 reads CANRTSGRAGYEQYF. The CDR3 nucleotides are TGCGCCAACAGGACTAGCGGGAGGGCGGGATACGAGCAGTACTTC.

V is TRBV6-6 and J is TRBJ1-2; tentative D call: TRBD1 (6 bases). The CDR3 is 17 amino acids. The germline V gene encodes CDR1 MNHNY and CDR2 SVGAGI (reference sequence). The V gene lost 6 bases and the J gene lost 0 bases, with 20 bases spanning the gap. The CDR3 is CASSRKTGPIPNYGYTF. In nucleotides, the CDR3 is TGTGCCAGCAGCCGAAAGACAGGCCCAATACCTAACTATGGCTACACCTTC.

The chain has TRBV4-3 and TRBJ2-7, with a possible D match to TRBD2 (5 bases). Per germline, CDR1 LGHNA and CDR2 YSLEER. There are 14 residues in the CDR3. Trimming left V 1 base short and J 2 bases short, with 9 bases between. Here the CDR3 DNA reads TGCGCCAGCAGCCAAGTGACGGGAACCTACGAGCAGTACTTC. Its translation: CASSQVTGTYEQYF.

The CDR3 DNA sequence: TGTGCCTGGACCCTAGATAGCAATCAGCCCCAGCATTTT. Amino acid sequence: CAWTLDSNQPQHF. The V and J genes are TRBV30 and TRBJ1-5; D ambiguous. Per the germline V gene, CDR1 is GTSNPN and CDR2 is SVGIG (reference sequence). The CDR3 covers 13 residues. V was shortened by 4 bases and J by 0 bases, with 7 bases between the two germline ends.

J is TRBJ2-7 and V is TRBV13, with a tentative D call TRBD1 (6 bases). V dropped 5 bases and J dropped 2 bases, with 7 bases sitting between them. The germline V gene encodes CDR1 PRHDT and CDR2 FYEKMQ (reference sequence). This CDR3 comprises 12 residues. CDR3 coding DNA: TGTGCCAGCAGCCCAGGGGCCTACGAGCAGTACTTC. Protein sequence: CASSPGAYEQYF.

A single count supports this clone. The rearrangement links TRBV5-1 to TRBJ2-3, with TRBD1 matching 10 bases. Germline V CDR1 and CDR2: SGHRS, YFSETQ. The CDR3 is 15 residues long. The trim removed 5 bases at V and 3 bases at J, leaving 6 bases unmatched. The CDR3 loop is CASRPTGGYTDTQYF. CDR3 nucleotide sequence: TGCGCCAGCAGGCCGACAGGGGGCTATACAGATACGCAGTATTTT.

This chain links TRBV6-2 or TRBV6-3 with TRBJ2-6, with TRBD1 identical over 8 bases. This CDR3 contains 18 residues. The germline CDR1 and CDR2 sequences are MNHEY and SVGEGT. J gave up 0 bases and V 4 bases, and 8 bases lay outside the gene matches. This CDR3 reads CASSSQTGEVSGANVLTF. In DNA form, the CDR3 reads TGTGCCAGCAGTTCTCAGACAGGGGAAGTCTCTGGGGCCAACGTCCTGACTTTC.

The J gene is TRBJ1-3, the V gene TRBV15; weak D call: TRBD1 (5 bases). V shed 4 bases and J shed 6 bases, with 22 bases lying between them. Germline CDR1 and CDR2: LNHNV and YYDKDF (reference sequence). This CDR3 comprises 17 residues. Here the CDR3 reads CATSTPYQAGRENTIYF. CDR3 bases: TGTGCCACCAGCACCCCCTATCAGGCAGGGAGGGAAAACACCATATATTTT.